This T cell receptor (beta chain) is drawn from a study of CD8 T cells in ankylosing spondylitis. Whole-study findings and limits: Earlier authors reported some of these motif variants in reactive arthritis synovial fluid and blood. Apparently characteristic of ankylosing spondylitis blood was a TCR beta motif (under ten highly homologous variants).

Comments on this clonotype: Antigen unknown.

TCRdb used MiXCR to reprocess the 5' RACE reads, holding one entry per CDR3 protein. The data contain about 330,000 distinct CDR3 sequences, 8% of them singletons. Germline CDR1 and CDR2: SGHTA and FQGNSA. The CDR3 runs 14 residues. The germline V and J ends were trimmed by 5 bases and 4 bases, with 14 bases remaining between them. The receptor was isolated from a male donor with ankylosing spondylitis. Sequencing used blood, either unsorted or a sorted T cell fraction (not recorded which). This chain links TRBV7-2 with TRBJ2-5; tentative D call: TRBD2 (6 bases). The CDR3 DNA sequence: TGTGCCAGCAGCATGGGACTGGTAATAGAGACCCAGTACTTC. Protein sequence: CASSMGLVIETQYF.